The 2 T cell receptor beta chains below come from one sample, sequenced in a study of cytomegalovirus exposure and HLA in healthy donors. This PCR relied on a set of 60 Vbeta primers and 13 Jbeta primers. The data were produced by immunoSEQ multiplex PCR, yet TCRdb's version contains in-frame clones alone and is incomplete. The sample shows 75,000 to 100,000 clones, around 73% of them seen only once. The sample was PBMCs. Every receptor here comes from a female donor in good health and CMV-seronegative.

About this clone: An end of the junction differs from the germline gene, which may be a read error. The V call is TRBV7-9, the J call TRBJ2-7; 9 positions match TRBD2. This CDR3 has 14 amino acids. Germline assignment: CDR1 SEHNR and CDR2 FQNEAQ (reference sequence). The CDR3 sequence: CSSSLAREGREQYF. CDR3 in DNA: TGTTCCAGCAGCTTAGCGCGGGAGGGGCGCGAGCAGTACTTC.

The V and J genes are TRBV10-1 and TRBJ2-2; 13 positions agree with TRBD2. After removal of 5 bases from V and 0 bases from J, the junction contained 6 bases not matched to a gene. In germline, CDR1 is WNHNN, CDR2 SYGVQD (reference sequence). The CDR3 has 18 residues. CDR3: CASSPRLAGGPNTGELFF. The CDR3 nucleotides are TGCGCCAGCAGTCCCCGACTAGCGGGGGGTCCGAACACCGGGGAGCTGTTTTTT.